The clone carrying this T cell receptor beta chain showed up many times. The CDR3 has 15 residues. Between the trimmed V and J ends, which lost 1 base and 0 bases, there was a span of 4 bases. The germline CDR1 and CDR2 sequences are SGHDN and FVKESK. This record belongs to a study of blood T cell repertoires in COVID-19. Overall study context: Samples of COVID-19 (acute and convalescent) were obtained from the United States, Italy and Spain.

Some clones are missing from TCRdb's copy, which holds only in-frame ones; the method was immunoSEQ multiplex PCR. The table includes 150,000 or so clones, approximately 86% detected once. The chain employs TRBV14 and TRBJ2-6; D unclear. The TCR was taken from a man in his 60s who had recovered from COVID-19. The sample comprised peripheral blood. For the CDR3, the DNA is TGTGCCAGCAGCCAAGGGAGCTCTGGGGCCAACGTCCTGACTTTC. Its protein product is CASSQGSSGANVLTF.